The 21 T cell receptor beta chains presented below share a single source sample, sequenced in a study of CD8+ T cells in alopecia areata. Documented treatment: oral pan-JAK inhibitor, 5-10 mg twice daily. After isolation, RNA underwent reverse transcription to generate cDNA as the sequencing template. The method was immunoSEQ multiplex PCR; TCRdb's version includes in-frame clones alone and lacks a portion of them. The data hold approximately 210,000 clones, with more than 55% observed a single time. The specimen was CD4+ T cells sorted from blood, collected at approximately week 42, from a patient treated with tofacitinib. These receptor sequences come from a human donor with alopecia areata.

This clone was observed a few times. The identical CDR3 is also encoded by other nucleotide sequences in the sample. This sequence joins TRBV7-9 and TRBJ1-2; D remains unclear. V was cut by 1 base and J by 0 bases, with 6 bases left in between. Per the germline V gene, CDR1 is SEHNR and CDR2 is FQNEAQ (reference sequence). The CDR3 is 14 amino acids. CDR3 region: CASSLDGTNYGYTF. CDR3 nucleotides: TGTGCCAGCAGCTTAGACGGCACTAACTATGGCTACACCTTC.

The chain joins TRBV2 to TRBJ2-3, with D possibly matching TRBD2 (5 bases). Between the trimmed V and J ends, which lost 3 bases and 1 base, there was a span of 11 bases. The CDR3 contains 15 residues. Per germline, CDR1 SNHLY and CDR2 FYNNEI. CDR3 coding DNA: TGTGCCAGCAGTGATGGCCTTAGCGGCACAGATACGCAGTATTTT. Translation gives CASSDGLSGTDTQYF.

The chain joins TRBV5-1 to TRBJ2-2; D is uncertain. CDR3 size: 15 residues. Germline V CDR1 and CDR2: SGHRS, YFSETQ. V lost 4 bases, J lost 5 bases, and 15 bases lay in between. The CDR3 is CASSPQMSLTGELFF. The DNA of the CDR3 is TGCGCCAGCAGCCCCCAGATGAGCCTTACCGGGGAGCTGTTTTTT.

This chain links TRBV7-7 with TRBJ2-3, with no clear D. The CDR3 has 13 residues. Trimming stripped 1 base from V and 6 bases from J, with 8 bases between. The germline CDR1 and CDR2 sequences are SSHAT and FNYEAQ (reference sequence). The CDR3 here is CASSLVGQDTQYF. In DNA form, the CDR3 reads TGTGCCAGCAGCTTAGTAGGTCAGGATACGCAGTATTTT.

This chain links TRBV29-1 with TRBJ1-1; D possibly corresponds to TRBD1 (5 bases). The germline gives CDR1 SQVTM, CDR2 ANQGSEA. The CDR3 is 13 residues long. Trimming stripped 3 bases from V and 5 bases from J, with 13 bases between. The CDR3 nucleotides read TGCAGCGTTGATGGGGCAGGGCGAACTGAAGCTTTCTTT. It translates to CSVDGAGRTEAFF. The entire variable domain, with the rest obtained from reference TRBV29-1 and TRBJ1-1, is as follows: SAVISQKPSRDICQRGTSLTIQCQVDSQVTMMFWYRQQPGQSLTLIATANQGSEATYESGFVIDKFPISRPNLTFSTLTVSNMSPEDSSIYLCSVDGAGRTEAFFGQGTRLTVV.

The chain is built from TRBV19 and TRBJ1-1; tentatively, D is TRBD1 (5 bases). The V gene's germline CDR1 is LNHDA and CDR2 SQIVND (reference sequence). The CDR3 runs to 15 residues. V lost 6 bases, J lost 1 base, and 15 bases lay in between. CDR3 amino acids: CASSRASTPNTEAFF. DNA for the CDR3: TGTGCCAGTAGCAGGGCTTCAACTCCGAACACTGAAGCTTTCTTT.

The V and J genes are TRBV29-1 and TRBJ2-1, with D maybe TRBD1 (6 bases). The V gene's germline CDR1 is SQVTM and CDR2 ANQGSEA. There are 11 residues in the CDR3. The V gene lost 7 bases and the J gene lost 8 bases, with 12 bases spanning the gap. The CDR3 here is CSAEQGDEQFF. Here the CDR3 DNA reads TGCAGCGCGGAACAGGGCGATGAGCAGTTCTTC.

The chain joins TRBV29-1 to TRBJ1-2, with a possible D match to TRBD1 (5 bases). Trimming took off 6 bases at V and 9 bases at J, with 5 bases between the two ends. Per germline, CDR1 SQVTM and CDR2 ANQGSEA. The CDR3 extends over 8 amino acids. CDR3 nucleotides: TGCAGCGTGGGACGCTACACCTTC. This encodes CSVGRYTF.

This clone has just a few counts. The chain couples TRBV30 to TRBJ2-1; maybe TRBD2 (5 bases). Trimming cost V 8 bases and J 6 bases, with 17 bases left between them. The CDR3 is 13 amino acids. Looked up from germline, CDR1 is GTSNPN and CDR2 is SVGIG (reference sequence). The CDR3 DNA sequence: TGTGCCGCCGACCTTCAAACTAGCAATGAGCAGTTCTTC. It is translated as CAADLQTSNEQFF.

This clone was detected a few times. The CDR3 bases are TGTGCCAGCAGCGTCCTGGGGGCGGGGGATACGCAGTATTTT. It is translated as CASSVLGAGDTQYF. V usage is TRBV9 and J usage is TRBJ2-3, with D perhaps assigned TRBD1 or TRBD2 (6 bases each). Per germline, CDR1 SGDLS and CDR2 YYNGEE. V was trimmed by 2 bases and J by 6 bases, leaving 13 bases between them. This CDR3 has 14 residues.

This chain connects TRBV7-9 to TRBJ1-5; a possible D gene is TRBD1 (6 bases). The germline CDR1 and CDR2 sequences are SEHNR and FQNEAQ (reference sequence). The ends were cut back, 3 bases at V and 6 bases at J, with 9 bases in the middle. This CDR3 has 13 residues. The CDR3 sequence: CASSFGGPQPQHF. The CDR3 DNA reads TGTGCCAGCAGCTTCGGGGGGCCTCAGCCCCAGCATTTT.

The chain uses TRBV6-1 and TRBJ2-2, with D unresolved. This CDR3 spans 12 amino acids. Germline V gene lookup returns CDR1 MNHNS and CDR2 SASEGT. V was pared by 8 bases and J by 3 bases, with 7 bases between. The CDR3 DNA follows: TGTGCCAGCCCAAAAGACACCGGGGAGCTGTTTTTT. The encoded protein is CASPKDTGELFF.

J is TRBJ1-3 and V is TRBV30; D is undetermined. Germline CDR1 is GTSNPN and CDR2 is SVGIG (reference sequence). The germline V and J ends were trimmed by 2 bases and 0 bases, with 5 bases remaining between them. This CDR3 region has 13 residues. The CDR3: CAWSPLSGNTIYF. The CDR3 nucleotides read TGTGCCTGGAGTCCCCTCTCTGGAAACACCATATATTTT.

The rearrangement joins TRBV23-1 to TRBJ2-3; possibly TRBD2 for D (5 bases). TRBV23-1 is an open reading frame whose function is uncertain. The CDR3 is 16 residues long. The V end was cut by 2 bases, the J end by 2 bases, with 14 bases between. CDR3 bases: TGCGCCAGCAGTCAAGCGCCAGCGGCCAACACAGATACGCAGTATTTT. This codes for CASSQAPAANTDTQYF.

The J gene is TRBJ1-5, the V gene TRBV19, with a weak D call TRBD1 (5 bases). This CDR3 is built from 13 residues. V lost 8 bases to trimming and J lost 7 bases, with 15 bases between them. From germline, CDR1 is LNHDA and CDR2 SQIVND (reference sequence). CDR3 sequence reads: CASASGRKQPQHF. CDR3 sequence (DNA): TGTGCCAGTGCGTCAGGGCGGAAGCAGCCCCAGCATTTT.

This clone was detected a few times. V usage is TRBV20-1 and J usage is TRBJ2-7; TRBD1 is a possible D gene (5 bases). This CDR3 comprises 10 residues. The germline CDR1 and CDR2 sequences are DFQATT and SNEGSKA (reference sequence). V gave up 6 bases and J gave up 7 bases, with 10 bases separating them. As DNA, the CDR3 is TGCAGTGCCTCAAGACAGGAGCAGTACTTC. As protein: CSASRQEQYF.

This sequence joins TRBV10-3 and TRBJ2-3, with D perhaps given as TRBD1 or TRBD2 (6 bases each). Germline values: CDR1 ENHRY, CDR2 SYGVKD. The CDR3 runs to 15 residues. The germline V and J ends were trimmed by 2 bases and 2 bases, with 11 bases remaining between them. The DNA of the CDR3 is TGTGCCATCAGTGAGGGGAGGACAGACACAGATACGCAGTATTTT. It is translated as CAISEGRTDTDTQYF.

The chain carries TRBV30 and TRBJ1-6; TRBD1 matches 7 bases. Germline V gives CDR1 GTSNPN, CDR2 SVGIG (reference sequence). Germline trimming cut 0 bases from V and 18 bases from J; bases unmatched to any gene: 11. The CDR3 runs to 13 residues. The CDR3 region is CAWSVEDRALTHF. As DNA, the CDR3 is TGTGCCTGGAGTGTAGAAGACAGGGCCTTAACCCACTTT.

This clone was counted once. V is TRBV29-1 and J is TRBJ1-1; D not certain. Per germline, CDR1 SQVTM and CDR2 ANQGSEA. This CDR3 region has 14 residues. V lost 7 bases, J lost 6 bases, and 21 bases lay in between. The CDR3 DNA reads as TGCAGCGCCTATAGTGACACCTCGTGGGCTGAAGCTTTCTTT. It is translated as CSAYSDTSWAEAFF.

CDR3 coding DNA: TGCGCCAGCAGTTGGGACTCTGGGGCCAACGTCCTGACTTTC. Its protein is CASSWDSGANVLTF. The chain has TRBV23-1 and TRBJ2-6; D remains ambiguous. TRBV23-1 is sorted into the ORF group, with uncertain function. The length of the CDR3 is 14 residues. With 5 bases removed from V and 0 bases from J, the gap between germline ends came to 5 bases.

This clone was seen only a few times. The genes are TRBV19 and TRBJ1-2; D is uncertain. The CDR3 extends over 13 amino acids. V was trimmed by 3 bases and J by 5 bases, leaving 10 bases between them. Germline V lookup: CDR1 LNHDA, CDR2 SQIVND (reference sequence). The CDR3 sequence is CASSISGAYGYTF. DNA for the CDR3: TGTGCCAGTAGTATCTCGGGAGCTTATGGCTACACCTTC.